This paragraph reports one TCR beta chain. Its specificity is unknown. The germline V gene has CDR1 PRHDT and CDR2 FYEKMQ (reference sequence). V lost 0 bases to trimming and J lost 5 bases; unmatched junction nucleotides: 5. The CDR3 totals 16 residues. PCR primers comprised 60 Vbeta and 13 Jbeta primers. Here immunoSEQ multiplex PCR was the method, and the copy in TCRdb shows in-frame clones only, minus some. The sample carries 280,000 or so clones, 70% to 90% recorded once. This specimen belongs to a study of cytomegalovirus exposure and HLA in healthy donors. Overall study findings and caveats: Reported performance of the classifier showed diagnosis of cytomegalovirus status with high specificity and sensitivity.

The genes are TRBV13 and TRBJ2-5, with 11 bases that match TRBD2. The sequencing input was PBMCs. This TCR was recovered from a woman under 30 in good health and CMV-seronegative. This chain's CDR3 is CASSLGIAGGPETQYF. The CDR3, as DNA: TGTGCCAGCAGCTTAGGGATAGCGGGGGGGCCGGAGACCCAGTACTTC.